This TCR beta chain was recorded in a study of T cell repertoires in cytomegalovirus infection. In the study overall: Shared public TCR beta signatures pointed to both CMV infection and a matching HLA type.

Germline lookup yields CDR1 SQVTM and CDR2 ANQGSEA. The CDR3 covers 12 residues. Between the trimmed V and J ends, which lost 5 bases and 10 bases, there was a span of 12 bases. TCRdb called the reads again in MiXCR, with one record for every CDR3 protein. The sample lists 150,000 to 200,000 distinct CDR3 sequences, 25% to 30% occurring once. This clonotype was seen only a few times. The source of this sequence is a human donor in good health (CMV status not recorded). Some clones in this sample may be carry-over from other donors' samples. Source material: PBMCs. This sequence joins TRBV29-1 and TRBJ1-6; possible D gene TRBD1, 6 bases. In DNA, the CDR3 is TGCAGCGTTAAGACAGGAAACTCACCCCTCCACTTT. Amino acids: CSVKTGNSPLHF.